This TCR beta chain originates from a study of T cell repertoires in urothelial bladder cancer (dated by TCRdb to between 2019 and 2020). Turning to the overall study: Of the approximately 12 resected lesions, three were clinical stage cT0, three were cTa, three were cT1, and three were cT2 or greater. The study compared clonality of the TCR repertoire in bladder tumors against clonality in benign bladder inflammation. Some twelve patients with bladder lesions who were undergoing transurethral resection were prospectively identified. About 12 resected bladder lesions were studied, comprising urothelial carcinoma (UC+) and benign (UC-) specimens.

Comments on this clone: The clone's antigen remains unknown. Base qualities are missing; no much larger clone stands one base away.

Specimens of bladder lesions were obtained during transurethral resection and kept at -80C. DNA was isolated from bladder specimens obtained during transurethral resection. Study-level results and caveats: Median tumor infiltrating lymphocyte percentage was more than 1.5% in carcinoma specimens and about 12% in benign specimens. A single T-cell clone reached up to 17% of infiltrating lymphocytes in carcinoma specimens, compared with 2% in benign specimens. Urothelial carcinoma specimens contained fewer T cells than benign specimens, with a median of approximately 5,100 versus 26,000.

The TCR beta chain CDR3 region was sequenced with the immunoSEQ assay. Processing in the source paper ran as follows. For each specimen, T-cell fraction, clonal dominance and maximum TCR clone frequency were calculated. In TCRdb, the immuneACCESS table is reduced to in-frame sequences with V and J assigned. These tables do not hold every clone; where another copy was compared, an unresolved V gene accounts for under half, and the others remain unexplained. V and J calls and clone size are given by that table; D and trimming were obtained from the DNA. A total of several thousand clones appear in this sample, 58% of them only once. The ten top clones hold under 35% of the sample. The germline V gene gives CDR1 as SGDLS and CDR2 as YYNGEE. From the cysteine up to the phenylalanine, the CDR3 has a length of 13 residues. The read is trimmed to its CDR3 DNA, 39 bases read in frame from base 1. V loses 0 bases of germline sequence and J loses 5 bases, and the interval between the two ends is 8 bases.

This sequence originates from a human donor with urothelial carcinoma. The V and J segments used are TRBV9 and TRBJ1-1; a tentative D call is TRBD1 (5 bases match). Sequenced: tumor-infiltrating cells from bladder cancer. CDR3 loop: CASSVGGATEAFF. Here is the DNA: TGTGCCAGCAGCGTAGGCGGGGCTACTGAAGCTTTCTTT.